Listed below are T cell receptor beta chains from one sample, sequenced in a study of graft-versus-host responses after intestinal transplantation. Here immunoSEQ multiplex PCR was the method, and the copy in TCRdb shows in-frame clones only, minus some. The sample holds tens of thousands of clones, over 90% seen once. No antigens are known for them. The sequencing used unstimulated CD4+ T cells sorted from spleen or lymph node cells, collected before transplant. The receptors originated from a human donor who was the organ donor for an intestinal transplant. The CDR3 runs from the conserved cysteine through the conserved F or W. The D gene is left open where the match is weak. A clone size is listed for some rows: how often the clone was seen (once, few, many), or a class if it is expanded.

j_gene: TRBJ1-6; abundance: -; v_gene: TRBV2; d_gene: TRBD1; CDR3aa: CASSANGRDRYSPLHF; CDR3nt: TGTGCCAGCAGTGCGAATGGCCGGGACAGATATTCACCCCTCCACTTT
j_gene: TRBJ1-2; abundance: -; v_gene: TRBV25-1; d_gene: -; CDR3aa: CASSESSYGYTF; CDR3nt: TGTGCCAGCAGTGAATCTTCCTATGGCTACACCTTC
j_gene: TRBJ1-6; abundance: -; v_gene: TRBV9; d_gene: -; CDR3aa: CASSVDRNNSPLHF; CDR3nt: TGTGCCAGCAGCGTAGACAGGAATAATTCACCCCTCCACTTT
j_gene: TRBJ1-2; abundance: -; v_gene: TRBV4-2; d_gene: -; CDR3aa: CASSKGWGQDNYGYTF; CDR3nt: TGTGCCAGCAGCAAGGGCTGGGGTCAGGATAACTATGGCTACACCTTC
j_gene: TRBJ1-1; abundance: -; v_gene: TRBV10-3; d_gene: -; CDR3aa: CAIRTGPGNTEAFF; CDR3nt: TGTGCCATCAGGACAGGCCCCGGGAACACTGAAGCTTTCTTT
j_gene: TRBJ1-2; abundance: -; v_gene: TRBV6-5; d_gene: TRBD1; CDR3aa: CASSYSGQGTVGGYTF; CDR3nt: TGTGCCAGCAGTTACTCAGGACAGGGGACGGTAGGAGGCTACACCTTC
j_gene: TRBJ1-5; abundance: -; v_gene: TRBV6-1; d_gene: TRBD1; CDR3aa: CATERDRGFSQPQHF; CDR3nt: TGTGCCACAGAGAGAGACAGGGGCTTTAGTCAGCCCCAGCATTTT
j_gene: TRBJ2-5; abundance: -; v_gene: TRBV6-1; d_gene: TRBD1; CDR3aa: CASSANTGTVETQYF; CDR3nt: TGTGCCAGCAGTGCCAACACCGGGACAGTAGAGACCCAGTACTTC
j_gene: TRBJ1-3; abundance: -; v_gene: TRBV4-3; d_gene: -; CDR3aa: CASSQAYSRGSGNTIYF; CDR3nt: TGCGCCAGCAGCCAAGCGTATAGCAGGGGCTCTGGAAACACCATATATTTT
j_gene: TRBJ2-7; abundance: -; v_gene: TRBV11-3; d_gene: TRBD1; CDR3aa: CASSPLDRVGYEQYF; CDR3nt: TGTGCCAGCAGCCCATTGGACAGGGTGGGGTACGAGCAGTACTTC
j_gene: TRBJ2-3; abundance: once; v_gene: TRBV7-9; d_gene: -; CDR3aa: CASSLAYTSISSSYF; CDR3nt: TGTGCCAGCAGCTTAGCGTATACTAGCATTAGTTCGTCGTATTTT
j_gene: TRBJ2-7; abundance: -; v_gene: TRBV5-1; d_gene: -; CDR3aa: CASKDLSGHPYEQYF; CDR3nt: TGCGCCAGCAAAGATTTGTCGGGACACCCCTACGAGCAGTACTTC
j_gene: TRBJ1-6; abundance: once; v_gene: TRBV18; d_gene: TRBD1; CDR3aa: CASSLGDRGFTSPLHF; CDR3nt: TGTGCCAGCTCGCTGGGGGACAGGGGTTTTACTTCACCCCTCCACTTT
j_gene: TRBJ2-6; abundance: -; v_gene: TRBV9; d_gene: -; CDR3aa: CASSARQISGANVLTF; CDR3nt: TGTGCCAGCAGCGCGAGACAGATCTCTGGGGCCAACGTCCTGACTTTC
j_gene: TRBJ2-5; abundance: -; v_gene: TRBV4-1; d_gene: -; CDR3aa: CASSQMGDGEGTQYF; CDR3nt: TGCGCCAGCAGCCAAATGGGGGACGGTGAAGGGACCCAGTACTTC
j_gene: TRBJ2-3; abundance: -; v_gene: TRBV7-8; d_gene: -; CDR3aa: CASSPFGDTQYF; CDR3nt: TGTGCCAGCAGCCCGTTTGGGGATACGCAGTATTTT
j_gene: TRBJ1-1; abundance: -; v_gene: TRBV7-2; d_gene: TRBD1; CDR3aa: CASSLRPGTGGRRTEAFF; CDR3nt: TGTGCCAGCAGCTTACGACCCGGGACAGGGGGCCGAAGGACTGAAGCTTTCTTT
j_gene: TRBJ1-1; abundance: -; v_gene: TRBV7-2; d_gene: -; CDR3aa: CASSTAGTLNTEAFF; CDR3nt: TGTGCCAGCAGCACCGCCGGGACGTTGAACACTGAAGCTTTCTTT